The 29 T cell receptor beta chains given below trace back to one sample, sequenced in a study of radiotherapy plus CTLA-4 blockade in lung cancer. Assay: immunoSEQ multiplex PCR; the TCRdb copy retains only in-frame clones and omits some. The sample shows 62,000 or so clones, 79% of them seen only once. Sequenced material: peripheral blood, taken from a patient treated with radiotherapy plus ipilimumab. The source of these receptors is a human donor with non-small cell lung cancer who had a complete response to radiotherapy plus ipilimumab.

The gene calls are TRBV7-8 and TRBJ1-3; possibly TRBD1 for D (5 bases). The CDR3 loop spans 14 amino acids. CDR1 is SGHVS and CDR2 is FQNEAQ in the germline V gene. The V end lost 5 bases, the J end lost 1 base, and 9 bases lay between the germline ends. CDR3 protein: CASSLRQSGNTIYF. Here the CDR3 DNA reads TGTGCCAGCAGCCTCCGACAGTCTGGAAACACCATATATTTT.

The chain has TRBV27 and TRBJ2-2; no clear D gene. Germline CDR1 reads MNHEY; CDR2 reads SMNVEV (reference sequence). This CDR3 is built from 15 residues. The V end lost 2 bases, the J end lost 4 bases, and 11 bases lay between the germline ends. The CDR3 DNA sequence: TGTGCCAGCAGTTTAAAGTACAGATCCACCGGGGAGCTGTTTTTT. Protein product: CASSLKYRSTGELFF.

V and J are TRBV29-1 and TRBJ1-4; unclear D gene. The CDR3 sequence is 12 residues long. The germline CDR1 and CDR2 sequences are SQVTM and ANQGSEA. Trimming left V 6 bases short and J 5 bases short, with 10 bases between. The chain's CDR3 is CSVGYSNEKLFF. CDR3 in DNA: TGCAGCGTAGGCTACTCCAATGAAAAACTGTTTTTT.

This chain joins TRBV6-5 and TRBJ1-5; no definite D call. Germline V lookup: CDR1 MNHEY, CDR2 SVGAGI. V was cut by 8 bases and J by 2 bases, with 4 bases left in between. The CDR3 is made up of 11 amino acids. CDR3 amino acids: CASGGNQPQHF. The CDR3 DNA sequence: TGTGCCAGCGGTGGCAATCAGCCCCAGCATTTT.

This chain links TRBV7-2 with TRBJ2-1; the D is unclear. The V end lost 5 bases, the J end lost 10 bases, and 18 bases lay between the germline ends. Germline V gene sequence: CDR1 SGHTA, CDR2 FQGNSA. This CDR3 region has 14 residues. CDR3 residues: CASSPPPSTSEQFF. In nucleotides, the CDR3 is TGTGCCAGCAGCCCCCCCCCTTCTACCTCAGAGCAGTTCTTC. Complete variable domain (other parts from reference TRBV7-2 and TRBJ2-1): GAGVSQSPSNKVTEKGKDVELRCDPISGHTALYWYRQSLGQGLEFLIYFQGNSAPDKSGLPSDRFSAERTGGSVSTLTIQRTQQEDSAVYLCASSPPPSTSEQFFGPGTRLTVL.

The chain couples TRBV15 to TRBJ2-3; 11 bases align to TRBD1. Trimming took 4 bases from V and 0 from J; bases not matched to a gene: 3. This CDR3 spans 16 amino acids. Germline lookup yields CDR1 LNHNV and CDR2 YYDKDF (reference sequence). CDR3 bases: TGTGCCACCAGCACCTGGGACAGGGGGAGCACAGATACGCAGTATTTT. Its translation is CATSTWDRGSTDTQYF.

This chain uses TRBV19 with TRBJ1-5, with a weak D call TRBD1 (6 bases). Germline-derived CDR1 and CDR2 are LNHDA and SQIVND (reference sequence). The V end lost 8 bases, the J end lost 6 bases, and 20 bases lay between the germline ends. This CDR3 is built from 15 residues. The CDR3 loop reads CASYEGGRGFQPQHF. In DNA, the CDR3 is TGTGCCAGTTACGAGGGGGGGCGGGGATTTCAGCCCCAGCATTTT.

For the CDR3, the DNA is TGTGCCAGTAGTGGGGAGGGGGTACCTAGCACAGATACGCAGTATTTT. This translates into CASSGEGVPSTDTQYF. The chain uses TRBV19 and TRBJ2-3, with D perhaps TRBD2 (7 bases). CDR3 length: 16 residues. CDR1 and CDR2 (germline): LNHDA, SQIVND (reference sequence). The V end lost 5 bases, the J end lost 0 bases, and 15 bases lay between the germline ends.

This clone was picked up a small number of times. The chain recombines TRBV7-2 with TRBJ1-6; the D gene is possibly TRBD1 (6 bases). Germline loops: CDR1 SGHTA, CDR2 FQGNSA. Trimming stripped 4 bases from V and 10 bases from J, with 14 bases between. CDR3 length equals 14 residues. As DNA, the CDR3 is TGTGCCAGCAGCTCCCAAGGGAGGGGGTCACCCCTCCACTTT. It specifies CASSSQGRGSPLHF.

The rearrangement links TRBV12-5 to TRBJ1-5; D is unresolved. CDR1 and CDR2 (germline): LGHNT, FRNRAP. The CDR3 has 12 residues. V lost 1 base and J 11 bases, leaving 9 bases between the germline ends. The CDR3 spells CASGLGPEAQHF. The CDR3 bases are TGTGCTAGTGGTTTGGGGCCCGAGGCCCAGCATTTT.

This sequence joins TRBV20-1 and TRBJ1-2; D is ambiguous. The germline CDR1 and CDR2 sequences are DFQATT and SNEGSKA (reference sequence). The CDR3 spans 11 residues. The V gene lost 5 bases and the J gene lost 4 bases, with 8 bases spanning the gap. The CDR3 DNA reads TGCAGTGCTTATGATACCTATGGCTACACCTTC. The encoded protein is CSAYDTYGYTF.

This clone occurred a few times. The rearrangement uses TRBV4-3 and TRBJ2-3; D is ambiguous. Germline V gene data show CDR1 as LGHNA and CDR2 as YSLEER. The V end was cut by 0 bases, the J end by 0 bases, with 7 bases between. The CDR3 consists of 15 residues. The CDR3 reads CASSQELGSTDTQYF. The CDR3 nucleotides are TGCGCCAGCAGCCAAGAGTTGGGCAGCACAGATACGCAGTATTTT.

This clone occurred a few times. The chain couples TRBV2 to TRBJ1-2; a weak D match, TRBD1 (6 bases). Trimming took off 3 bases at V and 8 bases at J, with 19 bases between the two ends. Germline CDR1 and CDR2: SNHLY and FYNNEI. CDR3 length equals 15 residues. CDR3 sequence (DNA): TGTGCCAGCAGTGATCGGAGAGGGGGAGTCGGGGGCTACACCTTC. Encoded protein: CASSDRRGGVGGYTF.

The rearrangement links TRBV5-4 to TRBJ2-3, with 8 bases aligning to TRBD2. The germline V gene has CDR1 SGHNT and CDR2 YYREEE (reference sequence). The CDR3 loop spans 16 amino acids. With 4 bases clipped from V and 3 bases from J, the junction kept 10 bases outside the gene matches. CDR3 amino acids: CASSPSLAGGTDTQYF. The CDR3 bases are TGTGCCAGCAGCCCCTCATTGGCGGGAGGTACAGATACGCAGTATTTT.

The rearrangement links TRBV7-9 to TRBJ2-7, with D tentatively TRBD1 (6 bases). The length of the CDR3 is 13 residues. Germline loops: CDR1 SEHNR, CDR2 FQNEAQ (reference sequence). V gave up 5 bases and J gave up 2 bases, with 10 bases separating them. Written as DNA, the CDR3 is TGTGCCAGCAGCGCCAAGGGGGCCTACGAGCAGTACGTC. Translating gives CASSAKGAYEQYV.

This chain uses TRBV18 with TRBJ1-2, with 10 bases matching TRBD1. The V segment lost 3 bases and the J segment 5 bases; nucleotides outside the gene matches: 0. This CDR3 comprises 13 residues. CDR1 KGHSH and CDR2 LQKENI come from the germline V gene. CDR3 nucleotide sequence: TGTGCCAGCTCACCGGGACAGGGGTATGGCTACACCTTC. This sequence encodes CASSPGQGYGYTF.

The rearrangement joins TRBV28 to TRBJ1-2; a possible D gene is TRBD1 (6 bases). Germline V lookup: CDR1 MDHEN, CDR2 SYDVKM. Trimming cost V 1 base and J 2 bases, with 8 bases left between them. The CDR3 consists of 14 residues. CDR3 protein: CASSLLGGNYGYTF. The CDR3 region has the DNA TGTGCCAGCAGTTTATTAGGGGGAAACTATGGCTACACCTTC.

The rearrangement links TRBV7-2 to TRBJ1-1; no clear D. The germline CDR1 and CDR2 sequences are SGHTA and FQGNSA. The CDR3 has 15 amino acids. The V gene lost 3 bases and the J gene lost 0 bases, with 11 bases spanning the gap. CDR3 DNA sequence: TGTGCCAGCAGCTTCCCAGCCAGCATGAACACTGAAGCTTTCTTT. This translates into CASSFPASMNTEAFF.

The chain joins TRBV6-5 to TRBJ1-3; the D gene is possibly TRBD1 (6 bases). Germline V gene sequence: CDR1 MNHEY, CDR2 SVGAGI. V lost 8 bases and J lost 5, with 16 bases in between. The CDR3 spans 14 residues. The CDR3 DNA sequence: TGTGCCAGCGCCAGGGAGGGGGGTCGAAACACCATATATTTT. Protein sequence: CASAREGGRNTIYF.

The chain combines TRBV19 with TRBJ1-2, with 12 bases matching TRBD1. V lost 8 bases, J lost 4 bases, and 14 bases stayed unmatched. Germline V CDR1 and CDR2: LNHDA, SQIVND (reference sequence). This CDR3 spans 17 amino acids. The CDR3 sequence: CASLKGTGGAVPYGYTF. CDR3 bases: TGTGCCAGTCTTAAGGGGACAGGGGGCGCCGTCCCCTATGGCTACACCTTC.

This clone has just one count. The CDR3 region has the DNA TGTGCCAGCAGTGAGTCTCTACAGCGGGAGAAAGGGGAGCTGTTTTTT. This gives the protein CASSESLQREKGELFF. V and J are TRBV6-4 and TRBJ2-2; the match to TRBD2 covers 8 bases. In germline, CDR1 is MRHNA, CDR2 SNTAGT. V was clipped by 3 bases and J by 8 bases; unmatched bases: 11. The CDR3 length is 16 residues.

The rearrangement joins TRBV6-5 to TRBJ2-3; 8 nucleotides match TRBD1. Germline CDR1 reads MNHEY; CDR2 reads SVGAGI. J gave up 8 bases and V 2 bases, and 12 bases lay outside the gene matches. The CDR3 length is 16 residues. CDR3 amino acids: CASSYGRPDRGGTQYF. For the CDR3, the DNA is TGTGCCAGCAGTTACGGGAGGCCCGACAGGGGAGGTACGCAGTATTTT.

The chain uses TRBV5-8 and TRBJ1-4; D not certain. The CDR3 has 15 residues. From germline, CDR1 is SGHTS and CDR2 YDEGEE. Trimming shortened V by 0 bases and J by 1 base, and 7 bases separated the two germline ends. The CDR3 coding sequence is TGTGCCAGCAGCTTGGGGGCAGTAACTAATGAAAAACTGTTTTTT. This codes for CASSLGAVTNEKLFF. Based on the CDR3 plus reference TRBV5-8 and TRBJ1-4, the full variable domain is EAGVTQSPTHLIKTRGQQATLRCSPISGHTSVYWYQQALGLGLQFLLWYDEGEERNRGNFPPRFSGRQFPNYSSELNVNALELEDSALYLCASSLGAVTNEKLFFGSGTQLSVL.

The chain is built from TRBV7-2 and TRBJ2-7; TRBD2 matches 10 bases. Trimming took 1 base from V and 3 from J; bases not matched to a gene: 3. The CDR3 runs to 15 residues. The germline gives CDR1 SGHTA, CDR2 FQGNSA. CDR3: CASSLGIAGGYEQYV. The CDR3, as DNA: TGTGCCAGCAGCTTAGGTATAGCGGGAGGCTACGAGCAGTACGTC.

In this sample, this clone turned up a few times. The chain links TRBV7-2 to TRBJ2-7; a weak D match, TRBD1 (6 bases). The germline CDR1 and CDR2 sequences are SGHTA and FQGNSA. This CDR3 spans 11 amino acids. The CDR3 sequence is CASSHTGLLDV. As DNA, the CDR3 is TGTGCCAGCAGCCATACAGGGCTCTTGGACGTC.

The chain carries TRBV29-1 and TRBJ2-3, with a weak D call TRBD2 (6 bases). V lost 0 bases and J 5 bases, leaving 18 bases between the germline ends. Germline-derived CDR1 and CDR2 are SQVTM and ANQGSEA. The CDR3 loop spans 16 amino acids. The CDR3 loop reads CSVEDPAGSPRDTQYF. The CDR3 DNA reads TGCAGCGTTGAAGACCCCGCCGGGAGCCCAAGAGATACGCAGTATTTT.

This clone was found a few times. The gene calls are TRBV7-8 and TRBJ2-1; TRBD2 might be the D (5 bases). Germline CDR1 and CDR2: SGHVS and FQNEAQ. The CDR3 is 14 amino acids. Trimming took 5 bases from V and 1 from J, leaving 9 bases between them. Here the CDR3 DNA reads TGTGCCAGCAGCCCCACGGGGTCCTACAATGAGCAGTTCTTC. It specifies CASSPTGSYNEQFF. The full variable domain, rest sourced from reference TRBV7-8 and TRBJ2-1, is GAGVSQSPRYKVAKRGQDVALRCDPISGHVSLFWYQQALGQGPEFLTYFQNEAQLDKSGLPSDRFFAERPEGSVSTLKIQRTQQEDSAVYLCASSPTGSYNEQFFGPGTRLTVL.

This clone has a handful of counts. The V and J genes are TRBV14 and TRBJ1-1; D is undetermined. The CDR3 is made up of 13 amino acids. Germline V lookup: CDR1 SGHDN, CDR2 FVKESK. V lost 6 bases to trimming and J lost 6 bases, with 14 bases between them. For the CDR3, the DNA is TGTGCCAGCAGTGACGACCGTTCCTCTGAAGCTTTCTTT. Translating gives CASSDDRSSEAFF. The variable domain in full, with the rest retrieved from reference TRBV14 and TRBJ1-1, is EAGVTQFPSHSVIEKGQTVTLRCDPISGHDNLYWYRRVMGKEIKFLLHFVKESKQDESGMPNNRFLAERTGGTYSTLKVQPAELEDSGVYFCASSDDRSSEAFFGQGTRLTVV.

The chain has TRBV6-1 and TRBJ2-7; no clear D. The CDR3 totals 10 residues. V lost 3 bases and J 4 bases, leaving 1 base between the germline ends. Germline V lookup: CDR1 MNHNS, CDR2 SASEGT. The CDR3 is CASSEYEQYF. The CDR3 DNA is TGTGCCAGCAGTGAGTACGAGCAGTACTTC.